This section outlines one T cell receptor (beta chain) sequence together with its context. Its target is not known. The CDR3 is 16 residues long. Germline CDR1 MNHNS, CDR2 SASEGT. J lost 5 bases, V lost 2 bases, and 7 bases had no gene match. The sample is drawn from a study of identifying expanded T cells in peripheral blood. Collection occurred without any documented infections or immune events in donors. Using immunoSEQ multiplex PCR, the repertoire was profiled, and TCRdb retains in-frame clones only, with some absent. The sample has about 85,000 clones, around nine tenths seen once. Findings of the study overall: Over approximately two and four weeks, about 16.4 and 19 clones changed, versus around 1.1 between replicates. Variance in clone template counts between two-week samples significantly increased with total template count across all healthy donors.

Sequencing input: blood. The rearrangement links TRBV6-1 to TRBJ2-3; 10 nucleotides match TRBD2. This receptor was obtained from a person aged 18-69 years in good health. The CDR3: CASSELAGGAGDTQYF. The CDR3 DNA follows: TGTGCCAGCAGTGAATTAGCGGGGGGAGCCGGAGATACGCAGTATTTT.